These 24 T cell receptor beta chains originate from one sample sequenced in a study of blood T cell repertoires in COVID-19. Profiling relied on immunoSEQ multiplex PCR, and the TCRdb table lists in-frame clones only, not all of them. This sample carries about 56,000 clones, roughly nine tenths of them seen once, and the ten largest clones take more than 15%. The sample was peripheral blood. Source of these receptors: a human donor in a cohort sampled during active COVID-19.

This clone was recorded a few times. The rearrangement links TRBV13 to TRBJ1-6; D is possibly TRBD1 (6 bases). Germline CDR1 PRHDT, CDR2 FYEKMQ (reference sequence). The CDR3 is made up of 17 amino acids. The V end was cut by 1 base, the J end by 7 bases, with 17 bases between. In DNA, the CDR3 is TGTGCCAGCAGCTTAGCCGTGACAGGTTTATACAATTCACCCCTCCACTTT. This translates into CASSLAVTGLYNSPLHF. The complete variable domain, with remaining parts taken from reference TRBV13 and TRBJ1-6, reads AAGVIQSPRHLIKEKRETATLKCYPIPRHDTVYWYQQGPGQDPQFLISFYEKMQSDKGSIPDRFSAQQFSDYHSELNMSSLELGDSALYFCASSLAVTGLYNSPLHFGNGTRLTVT.

In its sample, this clone was seen a few times. The V and J genes are TRBV19 and TRBJ2-4; D perhaps matches TRBD2 (6 bases). Germline V lookup: CDR1 LNHDA, CDR2 SQIVND (reference sequence). This CDR3 is built from 14 residues. Trimming took 8 bases from V and 3 from J, leaving 14 bases between them. CDR3 region: CASLEGRDKNIQYF. The DNA for the CDR3 is TGTGCCAGTTTGGAAGGGCGGGACAAAAACATTCAGTACTTC.

J is TRBJ1-2 and V is TRBV5-1; 8 bases are a match to TRBD1. This CDR3 spans 16 amino acids. Per the germline V gene, CDR1 is SGHRS and CDR2 is YFSETQ. After removal of 4 bases from V and 0 bases from J, the junction contained 8 bases not matched to a gene. CDR3: CASSQGQVVANYGYTF. The DNA for the CDR3 is TGCGCCAGCAGCCAGGGACAGGTGGTAGCTAACTATGGCTACACCTTC.

This clone came up a few times. The chain carries TRBV7-2 and TRBJ1-2, with TRBD1 matching over 9 bases. V dropped 7 bases and J dropped 0; count of bases not matched to a gene: 6. The CDR3 is 15 residues long. Looked up from germline, CDR1 is SGHTA and CDR2 is FQGNSA. The CDR3 coding sequence is TGTGCCAGCATCAGGGACAGGGCGTCTAACTATGGCTACACCTTC. Translating it yields CASIRDRASNYGYTF.

The chain uses TRBV19 and TRBJ1-2; D remains ambiguous. Trimming removed 0 bases at V and 4 bases at J, with 3 bases between. Per the germline V gene, CDR1 is LNHDA and CDR2 is SQIVND (reference sequence). This CDR3 is 12 amino acids long. The CDR3 reads CASSIDFYGYTF. The CDR3 region has the DNA TGTGCCAGTAGTATAGACTTCTATGGCTACACCTTC.

V is TRBV10-3 and J is TRBJ1-1, with 11 bases identical to TRBD1. The CDR3 covers 14 residues. With V trimmed by 10 bases and J by 1 base, 5 bases remained unmatched. CDR1 ENHRY and CDR2 SYGVKD come from the germline V gene. The chain's CDR3 is CATWTGGQNTEAFF. CDR3 bases: TGTGCCACCTGGACAGGGGGCCAGAACACTGAAGCTTTCTTT.

The CDR3 spells CAWSVQGNTEAFF. The CDR3 DNA is TGTGCCTGGAGTGTCCAGGGCAACACTGAAGCTTTCTTT. The rearrangement uses TRBV30 and TRBJ1-1; perhaps TRBD1 as D (5 bases). Germline V lookup: CDR1 GTSNPN, CDR2 SVGIG (reference sequence). V was trimmed by 0 bases and J by 2 bases, leaving 7 bases between them. The CDR3 totals 13 residues.

This chain joins TRBV5-1 and TRBJ1-1, with unresolved D. The V gene's germline CDR1 is SGHRS and CDR2 YFSETQ. The CDR3 totals 15 residues. The V gene lost 4 bases and the J gene lost 0 bases, with 13 bases spanning the gap. The CDR3 region is CASSPEAAMNTEAFF. The CDR3 bases are TGCGCCAGCAGCCCCGAGGCAGCTATGAACACTGAAGCTTTCTTT.

CDR3 residues: CASSGGATQYF. The CDR3 nucleotides are TGTGCCAGCTCCGGGGGTGCGACCCAGTACTTC. J is TRBJ2-5 and V is TRBV12-3 or TRBV12-4; D is possibly TRBD2 (6 bases). The CDR3 is made up of 11 amino acids. V gave up 8 bases and J gave up 7 bases, with 11 bases separating them.

This sequence joins TRBV11-2 and TRBJ2-1; 7 positions agree with TRBD1. The CDR3 consists of 15 residues. From germline, CDR1 is SGHAT and CDR2 FQNNGV. V gave up 3 bases and J gave up 9 bases; unmatched junction bases: 11. DNA for the CDR3: TGTGCCAGCAGCTTTGCCGGGACAGCCAACATTGAGCAGTTCTTC. As protein: CASSFAGTANIEQFF.

The chain uses TRBV10-2 and TRBJ1-6; the match to TRBD1 covers 8 bases. With 6 bases clipped from V and 17 bases from J, the junction kept 6 bases outside the gene matches. This CDR3 region has 11 residues. Germline CDR1 and CDR2: WSHSY and SAAADI. In nucleotides, the CDR3 is TGCGCCAGCAGGCCGGACAGGGCGGTCCACTTT. Its translation: CASRPDRAVHF.

The rearrangement joins TRBV9 to TRBJ2-7; 9 bases map to TRBD2. The ends lost 1 base at V and 7 bases at J; junction bases unmatched: 9. From germline, CDR1 is SGDLS and CDR2 YYNGEE. CDR3 length: 15 residues. DNA of the CDR3: TGTGCCAGCAGCGTAAGCGGGGCGGGGGGGCAGGAGCAGTACTTC. Its protein product is CASSVSGAGGQEQYF.

The chain joins TRBV10-3 to TRBJ1-5; a weak D match, TRBD1 (6 bases). Germline lookup yields CDR1 ENHRY and CDR2 SYGVKD. This CDR3 spans 16 amino acids. The V gene lost 0 bases and the J gene lost 4 bases, with 13 bases spanning the gap. The CDR3 coding sequence is TGTGCCATCAGTGAGTCGAATAGCAGGGGAAATCAGCCCCAGCATTTT. The encoded protein is CAISESNSRGNQPQHF.

The V call is TRBV5-1, the J call TRBJ1-6; D might be TRBD1 (5 bases). The CDR3 extends over 15 amino acids. CDR1 is SGHRS, CDR2 YFSETQ, per germline. V was pared by 4 bases and J by 4 bases, with 12 bases between. CDR3 loop: CASSTTESYNSPLHF. The CDR3 nucleotides are TGCGCCAGCAGCACGACAGAGAGTTATAATTCACCCCTCCACTTT.

The chain has TRBV23-1 and TRBJ1-1; 9 bases map to TRBD1. TRBV23-1 belongs to the ORF category, with a function that is uncertain. The CDR3 is made up of 17 amino acids. V was clipped by 5 bases and J by 0 bases; unmatched bases: 10. CDR3 sequence reads: CASSTPGQGWVNTEAFF. The CDR3, as DNA: TGCGCCAGCAGTACCCCCGGACAGGGGTGGGTGAACACTGAAGCTTTCTTT.

This clone occurred once. V and J are TRBV6-2 or TRBV6-3 and TRBJ1-5; D is undetermined. Trimming removed 2 bases from V and 2 bases from J, with 10 bases in between. The CDR3 has 15 amino acids. Germline CDR1 reads MNHEY; CDR2 reads SVGEGT. CDR3 protein: CASSYPGIGNQPQHF. The CDR3 DNA reads as TGTGCCAGCAGTTACCCCGGTATTGGCAATCAGCCCCAGCATTTT.

The rearrangement uses TRBV18 and TRBJ1-6; 7 nucleotides align to TRBD1. With V trimmed by 6 bases and J by 7 bases, 9 bases remained unmatched. CDR1 is KGHSH, CDR2 LQKENI, per germline. The CDR3 is 15 amino acids. The CDR3 region has the DNA TGTGCCAGCTCGTCGACAGGGTCTTTCAATTCACCCCTCCACTTT. Residues: CASSSTGSFNSPLHF. Combining the CDR3 with reference TRBV18 and TRBJ1-6 gives the whole variable domain NAGVMQNPRHLVRRRGQEARLRCSPMKGHSHVYWYRQLPEEGLKFMVYLQKENIIDESGMPKERFSAEFPKEGPSILRIQQVVRGDSAAYFCASSSTGSFNSPLHFGNGTRLTVT.

The chain is built from TRBV5-4 and TRBJ2-7, with D possibly being TRBD1 (6 bases). CDR1 and CDR2 from the germline V gene are SGHNT and YYREEE (reference sequence). V was pared by 1 base and J by 0 bases, with 14 bases between. CDR3 size: 16 residues. DNA of the CDR3: TGTGCCAGCAGCTTGAGGGGTACAGGGATCTCCTACGAGCAGTACTTC. The encoded protein is CASSLRGTGISYEQYF.

This chain's CDR3 is CASSYVRTSTYEQYF. DNA of the CDR3: TGTGCCAGCAGTTATGTTAGGACAAGCACCTACGAGCAGTACTTC. The chain joins TRBV6-5 to TRBJ2-7, with D tentatively TRBD1 (5 bases). The CDR3 totals 15 residues. CDR1 and CDR2 (germline): MNHEY, SVGAGI. V lost 3 bases and J lost 2, with 14 bases in between.

The chain couples TRBV30 to TRBJ2-3, with TRBD2 as a possible D gene (6 bases). The CDR3 has 14 amino acids. V was cut by 5 bases and J by 2 bases, with 14 bases left in between. Germline values: CDR1 GTSNPN, CDR2 SVGIG (reference sequence). CDR3 region: CAWGRGGTTDTQYF. In nucleotides, the CDR3 is TGTGCCTGGGGTCGTGGGGGGACCACAGATACGCAGTATTTT. Combining the CDR3 with reference TRBV30 and TRBJ2-3 gives the whole variable domain SQTIHQWPATLVQPVGSPLSLECTVEGTSNPNLYWYRQAAGRGLQLLFYSVGIGQISSEVPQNLSASRPQDRQFILSSKKLLLSDSGFYLCAWGRGGTTDTQYFGPGTRLTVL.

The V and J genes are TRBV4-3 and TRBJ2-1; D may be TRBD2 (7 bases). The CDR3 runs to 16 residues. V shed 0 bases and J shed 2 bases, with 11 bases lying between them. CDR1 and CDR2 from the germline V gene are LGHNA and YSLEER. The CDR3 spells CASSQDGGGPYNEQFF. DNA of the CDR3: TGCGCCAGCAGCCAAGATGGGGGGGGGCCCTACAATGAGCAGTTCTTC.

As concerns this clone: Germline and junction disagree at one end, which may indicate a read error. The gene calls are TRBV20-1 and TRBJ1-5, with D possibly being TRBD1 (6 bases). The CDR3 is 13 residues long. Germline CDR1 and CDR2: DFQATT and SNEGSKA (reference sequence). CDR3 DNA sequence: TGCAGTGCTAGTAAGGGGGACATTCAGGCCCAGCATTTT. It translates to CSASKGDIQAQHF.

The J gene is TRBJ2-2, the V gene TRBV24-1; 7 bases line up with TRBD1. V shed 7 bases, J shed 4 bases, and the junction held 8 bases outside the gene matches. This CDR3 spans 15 amino acids. The germline CDR1 and CDR2 sequences are KGHDR and SFDVKD. CDR3 amino acids: CATRPDRNGTGELFF. The CDR3 DNA reads TGTGCCACCAGACCGGACAGGAATGGCACCGGGGAGCTGTTTTTT.

This chain joins TRBV19 and TRBJ1-3, with a tentative D call TRBD1 (6 bases). The V end was cut by 2 bases, the J end by 0 bases, with 11 bases between. The CDR3 runs to 16 residues. The germline V gene encodes CDR1 LNHDA and CDR2 SQIVND (reference sequence). CDR3 amino acids: CASSIMGHNSGNTIYF. The DNA of the CDR3 is TGTGCCAGTAGTATAATGGGACATAACTCTGGAAACACCATATATTTT.